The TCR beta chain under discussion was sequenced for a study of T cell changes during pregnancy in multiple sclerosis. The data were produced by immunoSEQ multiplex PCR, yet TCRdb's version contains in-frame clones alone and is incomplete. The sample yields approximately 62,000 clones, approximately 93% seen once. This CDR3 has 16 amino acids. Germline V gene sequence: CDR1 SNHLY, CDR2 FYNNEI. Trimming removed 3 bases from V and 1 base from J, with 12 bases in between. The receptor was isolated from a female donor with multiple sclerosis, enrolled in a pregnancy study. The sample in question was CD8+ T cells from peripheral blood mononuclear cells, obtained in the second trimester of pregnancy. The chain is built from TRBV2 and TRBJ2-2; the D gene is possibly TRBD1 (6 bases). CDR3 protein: CASSDPGQWNTGELFF. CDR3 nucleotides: TGTGCCAGCAGTGACCCAGGACAGTGGAACACCGGGGAGCTGTTTTTT. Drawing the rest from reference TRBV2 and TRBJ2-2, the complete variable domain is EPEVTQTPSHQVTQMGQEVILRCVPISNHLYFYWYRQILGQKVEFLVSFYNNEISEKSEIFDDQFSVERPDGSNFTLKIRSTKLEDSAMYFCASSDPGQWNTGELFFGEGSRLTVL.